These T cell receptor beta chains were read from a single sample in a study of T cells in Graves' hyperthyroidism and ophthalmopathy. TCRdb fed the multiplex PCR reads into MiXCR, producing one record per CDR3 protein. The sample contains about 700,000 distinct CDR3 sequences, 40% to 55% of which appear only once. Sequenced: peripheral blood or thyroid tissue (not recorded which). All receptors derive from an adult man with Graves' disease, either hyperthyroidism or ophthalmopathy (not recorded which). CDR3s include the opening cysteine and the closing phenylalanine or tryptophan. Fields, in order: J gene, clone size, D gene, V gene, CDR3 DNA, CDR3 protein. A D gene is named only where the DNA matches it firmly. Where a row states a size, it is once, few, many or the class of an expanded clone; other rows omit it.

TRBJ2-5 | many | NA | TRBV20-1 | TGCAGTGGTGAGCAACAAGAGACCCAGTACTTC | CSGEQQETQYF
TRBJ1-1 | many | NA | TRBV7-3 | TGTGCCAGCAGCCCTAGTACTGGGGGCACTGAAGCTTTCTTT | CASSPSTGGTEAFF
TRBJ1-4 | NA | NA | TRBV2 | TGTGCCAGCAGTGAAGGGAGGAGGAATGAAAAACTGTTTTTT | CASSEGRRNEKLFF
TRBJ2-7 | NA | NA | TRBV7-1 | TGTGCCGGCAGCTCATCCCGTACCTACGAGCAGTACTTC | CAGSSSRTYEQYF
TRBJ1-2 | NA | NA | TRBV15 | TGTGCCACCAGCAGAGAGGGCCTGGCGCGTGGCTACACCTTC | CATSREGLARGYTF
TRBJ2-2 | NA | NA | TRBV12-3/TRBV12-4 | TGTGCCAGCGGACATACGAACACCGGGGAGCTGTTTTTT | CASGHTNTGELFF
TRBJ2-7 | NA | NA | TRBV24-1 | TGTGCCACCAGTGATTTGCTCGACGGGAGAAGGGACAGCCAGCAGTACTTC | CATSDLLDGRRDSQQYF
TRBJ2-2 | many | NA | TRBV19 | TGTGCCTGCGAGGGAGGCGCCGGGGAGCTGTTTTTT | CACEGGAGELFF
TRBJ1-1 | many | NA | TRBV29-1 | TGCAGCGTTACCAGGGTTAACACTGAAGCTTTCTTT | CSVTRVNTEAFF
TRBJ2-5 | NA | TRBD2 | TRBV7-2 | TGTGCCAGCAGCTACTTTGGGGGGGGGACCCAGTACTTC | CASSYFGGGTQYF
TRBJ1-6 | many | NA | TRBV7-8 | TGTGCCAGCAGCATATCCTATAATTCACCCCTCCACTTT | CASSISYNSPLHF
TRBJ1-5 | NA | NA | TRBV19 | TGTGCCAGTACCGGGAACCATAGACAGGCTGCGTCTCAGCCCCAGCATTTT | CASTGNHRQAASQPQHF
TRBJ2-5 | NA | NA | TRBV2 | TGTGCCAGCAGTGATACTTTGAGGCAGGCGCGCTTGGGGACCCAGTACTTC | CASSDTLRQARLGTQYF
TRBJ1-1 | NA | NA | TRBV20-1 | TGCAGTGCTAGAGTGCCTTGGGTGGGCAAAGGGACTGAAGCTTTCTTT | CSARVPWVGKGTEAFF
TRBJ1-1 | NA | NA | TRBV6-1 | TGTGCCAGCAGTGACGGGTCCATGAACACTGAAGCTTTCTTT | CASSDGSMNTEAFF
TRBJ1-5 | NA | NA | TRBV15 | TGTGCCACCAGCAGAGATGCGGGCAGCCGCTACGAGCATTTT | CATSRDAGSRYEHF
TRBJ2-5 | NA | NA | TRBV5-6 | TGTGCCAGCAGCTTGGGCGGGGGCGCGGGTGGAGAGACCCAGTACTTC | CASSLGGGAGGETQYF
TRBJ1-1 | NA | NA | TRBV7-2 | TGTGCCAGCAGCCCCGGGTACGGCAGGGTAGGGTCGGACACTGAAGCTTTCTTT | CASSPGYGRVGSDTEAFF
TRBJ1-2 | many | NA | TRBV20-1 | TGCAGTGCGATGATAACAGTTAACTATGGCTACACCTTC | CSAMITVNYGYTF
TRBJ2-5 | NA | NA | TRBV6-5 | TGTGCCAGCCGTCGTTTCGGGTCTGAGGAGACCCAGTACTTC | CASRRFGSEETQYF
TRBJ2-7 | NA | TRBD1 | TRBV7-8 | TGTGCCAGCAGCTTAAGGGGACAGGGTAACGAAGGTATGGTCTACGAGCAGTACTTC | CASSLRGQGNEGMVYEQYF
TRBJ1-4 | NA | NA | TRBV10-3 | TGTGCCAGCAGTGTCCTACCGGGACCGCGGAATGAAAAACTGTTTTTT | CASSVLPGPRNEKLFF